Each of the 17 T cell receptor beta chains below was sequenced from the same sample in a study of T cells after yellow fever vaccination (dated by TCRdb to about 2019). What this sample's treatment or condition label stands for: live attenuated yellow fever vaccine strain. The method was 5' RACE. Sequencer: Illumina HiSeq 2500. TCRdb redid the processing of the public reads, applying fastp at Q25 and MiXCR, and retained in-frame beta chains. Each entry is one CDR3 protein sequence, shown with its most common DNA and genes. This sample is represented by around 400,000 distinct CDR3 sequences; around 10% of them were singletons. The ten most abundant clones make up roughly 18% of the sample. This sample comprised PBMCs, obtained on the day of the first yellow fever vaccination. The source of these receptors is a man aged 18 to 29 who received the YFV17D yellow fever vaccine.

The chain has TRBV5-5 and TRBJ1-6; D possibly corresponds to TRBD1 (5 bases). The CDR3 length is 15 residues. V shed 0 bases and J shed 6 bases, with 10 bases lying between them. CDR1 SGHKS and CDR2 YYEKEE come from the germline V gene (reference sequence). The chain's CDR3 is CASSLVFGGNSPLHF. In DNA, the CDR3 is TGTGCCAGCAGCTTGGTATTCGGGGGTAATTCACCCCTCCACTTT.

The CDR3 spells CAMSPGQYYGYTF. CDR3 in DNA: TGTGCCATGAGCCCAGGACAGTACTATGGCTACACCTTC. The chain couples TRBV10-3 to TRBJ1-2; tentatively, D is TRBD1 (6 bases). Per germline, CDR1 ENHRY and CDR2 SYGVKD. Trimming took 9 bases from V and 3 from J, leaving 14 bases between them. This CDR3 has 13 amino acids.

This chain links TRBV24-1 with TRBJ1-5, with a tentative D call TRBD1 (5 bases). The CDR3 has 14 amino acids. Germline V CDR1 and CDR2: KGHDR, SFDVKD. V was pared by 5 bases and J by 4 bases, with 11 bases between. In DNA, the CDR3 is TGTGCCACCAGTGGGTCCAGGGAAAATCAGCCCCAGCATTTT. It yields the protein CATSGSRENQPQHF.

V usage is TRBV12-3 or TRBV12-4 and J usage is TRBJ2-3; 7 nucleotides line up with TRBD2. This CDR3 is 14 amino acids long. The junction had 7 bases not matched to a gene; V was cut back by 6 bases and J by 4 bases. CDR3 sequence (DNA): TGTGCCAGCAGATCCGGACTAGTGGCAGATACGCAGTATTTT. Its translation is CASRSGLVADTQYF.

This clonotype appeared a few times. V and J are TRBV20-1 and TRBJ2-5; no clear D gene. Trimming took 0 bases from V and 1 from J, leaving 6 bases between them. The CDR3 is 13 residues long. The germline V gene has CDR1 DFQATT and CDR2 SNEGSKA (reference sequence). The CDR3 DNA reads TGCAGTGCTAGAGATGTCACCCAAGAGACCCAGTACTTC. Translation: CSARDVTQETQYF.

The chain carries TRBV6-2 or TRBV6-3 and TRBJ2-2, with TRBD2 identical over 9 bases. In germline, CDR1 is MNHEY, CDR2 SVGEGT. The length of the CDR3 is 16 residues. V lost 3 bases to trimming and J lost 5 bases; unmatched junction nucleotides: 7. The CDR3 bases are TGTGCCAGCAGTTATCCCGGGACTAGCCGTACCGGGGAGCTGTTTTTT. Its protein product is CASSYPGTSRTGELFF.

The chain carries TRBV3-1 and TRBJ1-1; D uncertain. The germline V gene encodes CDR1 LGHDT and CDR2 YNNKEL (reference sequence). The CDR3 is 14 residues long. Trimming stripped 2 bases from V and 2 bases from J, with 9 bases between. As DNA, the CDR3 is TGTGCCAGCAGCCAAACCGCTCCTAACACTGAAGCTTTCTTT. Its protein is CASSQTAPNTEAFF.

The chain has TRBV7-2 and TRBJ1-2, with no clear D. The germline V gene has CDR1 SGHTA and CDR2 FQGNSA. The CDR3 runs 11 residues. V was trimmed by 4 bases and J by 14 bases, leaving 14 bases between them. The CDR3 loop is CASSYGRVKTF. Here the CDR3 DNA reads TGTGCCAGCAGCTACGGCAGAGTTAAGACCTTC.

This clonotype came up many times. The V and J genes are TRBV5-1 and TRBJ2-5; maybe TRBD2 (6 bases). CDR3 length: 15 residues. Between the trimmed V and J ends, which lost 0 bases and 5 bases, there was a span of 14 bases. From germline, CDR1 is SGHRS and CDR2 YFSETQ. Written as DNA, the CDR3 is TGCGCCAGCAGCTTGGGCGGGACTGACGGTGAGACCCAGTACTTC. Protein: CASSLGGTDGETQYF. Full variable domain (missing parts from reference TRBV5-1 and TRBJ2-5): KAGVTQTPRYLIKTRGQQVTLSCSPISGHRSVSWYQQTPGQGLQFLFEYFSETQRNKGNFPGRFSGRQFSNSRSEMNVSTLELGDSALYLCASSLGGTDGETQYFGPGTRLLVL.

This clonotype was picked up one time. The genes are TRBV11-2 and TRBJ2-1, with 15 bases matching TRBD2. The V and J ends lost 4 bases and 5 bases, in that order; junction bases with no gene match: 9. Germline V gene lookup returns CDR1 SGHAT and CDR2 FQNNGV. The CDR3 runs 18 residues. In DNA, the CDR3 is TGTGCCAGCAGCTCGGGACTAGCGGGGGGCCTTATAAACAATGAGCAGTTCTTC. Protein product: CASSSGLAGGLINNEQFF.

This clonotype was observed a handful of times. The chain uses TRBV5-1 and TRBJ2-6; 11 bases map to TRBD2. Germline assignment: CDR1 SGHRS and CDR2 YFSETQ. CDR3 size: 22 residues. V was clipped by 3 bases and J by 2 bases; unmatched bases: 19. The DNA of the CDR3 is TGCGCCAGCAGCTATCCATCCGGGACTAGCGGACAATCCGCCGCTGGGGCCAACGTCCTGACTTTC. Its translation: CASSYPSGTSGQSAAGANVLTF.

The V and J genes are TRBV13 and TRBJ2-5; maybe TRBD1 (7 bases). Germline V lookup: CDR1 PRHDT, CDR2 FYEKMQ (reference sequence). The germline V and J ends were trimmed by 5 bases and 5 bases, with 15 bases remaining between them. The CDR3 spans 14 residues. This chain's CDR3 is CASSDRVAVETQYF. The DNA of the CDR3 is TGTGCCAGCAGCGACAGGGTAGCGGTTGAGACCCAGTACTTC.

In its sample, this clonotype was seen a few times. J is TRBJ1-5 and V is TRBV6-2 or TRBV6-3, with D possibly being TRBD1 (5 bases). Trimming took 4 bases from V and 0 from J, leaving 19 bases between them. The germline CDR1 and CDR2 sequences are MNHEY and SVGEGT. This CDR3 is 18 amino acids long. The CDR3 protein is CASSSLPRQLHSNQPQHF. Written as DNA, the CDR3 is TGTGCCAGCAGTTCACTCCCCCGACAGCTCCATAGCAATCAGCCCCAGCATTTT.

The chain carries TRBV7-2 and TRBJ1-1; no clear D. Germline V gene sequence: CDR1 SGHTA, CDR2 FQGNSA. The length of the CDR3 is 13 residues. Trimming pared 5 bases from V and 4 bases from J, leaving 11 bases between. Here the CDR3 reads CASSRFEGTEAFF. The DNA for the CDR3 is TGTGCCAGCAGCCGTTTCGAGGGCACTGAAGCTTTCTTT.

CDR3 DNA: TGTGCCAAGACGATACAGGGTACTGAAGCTTTCTTT. Amino acid sequence: CAKTIQGTEAFF. The chain couples TRBV2 to TRBJ1-1; D is perhaps TRBD1 (6 bases). The germline gives CDR1 SNHLY, CDR2 FYNNEI. The CDR3 runs 12 residues. Trimming took off 10 bases at V and 5 bases at J, with 14 bases between the two ends.

This clonotype has more than one count but fewer than ten. The chain has TRBV6-1 and TRBJ1-2, with D uncertain. Germline lookup yields CDR1 MNHNS and CDR2 SASEGT. This CDR3 is 14 amino acids long. Trimming removed 7 bases at V and 4 bases at J, with 16 bases between. The CDR3 DNA follows: TGTGCCAGCACCAGTCGCCGGCGGGGCTATGGCTACACCTTC. It yields the protein CASTSRRRGYGYTF.

This clonotype was seen more than once but under ten times. The V and J genes are TRBV7-8 and TRBJ2-3; 9 nucleotides line up with TRBD1. The J segment lost 1 base and the V segment lost 5 bases, leaving 13 bases of the junction unmatched. Germline values: CDR1 SGHVS, CDR2 FQNEAQ. The CDR3 sequence is 18 residues long. The CDR3 nucleotides read TGTGCCAGCAGCCACACTAGAGGACAGGGGATGGGCACAGATACGCAGTATTTT. Its translation: CASSHTRGQGMGTDTQYF.